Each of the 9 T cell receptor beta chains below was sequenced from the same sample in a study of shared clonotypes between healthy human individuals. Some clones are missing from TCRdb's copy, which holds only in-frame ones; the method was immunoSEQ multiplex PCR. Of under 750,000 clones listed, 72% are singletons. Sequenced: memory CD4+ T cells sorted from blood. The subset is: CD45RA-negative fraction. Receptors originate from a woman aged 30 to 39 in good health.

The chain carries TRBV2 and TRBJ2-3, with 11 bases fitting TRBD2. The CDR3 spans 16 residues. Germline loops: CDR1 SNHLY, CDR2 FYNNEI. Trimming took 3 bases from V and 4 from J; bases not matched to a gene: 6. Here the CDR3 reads CASSDGLAGGPDTQYF. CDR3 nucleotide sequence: TGTGCCAGCAGTGACGGGCTAGCGGGAGGCCCAGATACGCAGTATTTT.

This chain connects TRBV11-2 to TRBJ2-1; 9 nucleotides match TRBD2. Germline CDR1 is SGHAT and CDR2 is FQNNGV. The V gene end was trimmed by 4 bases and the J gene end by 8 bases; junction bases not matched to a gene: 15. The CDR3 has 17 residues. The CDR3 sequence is CASSSQPGGRAGDEQFF. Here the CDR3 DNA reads TGTGCCAGCAGCTCCCAGCCTGGCGGGAGGGCCGGGGATGAGCAGTTCTTC.

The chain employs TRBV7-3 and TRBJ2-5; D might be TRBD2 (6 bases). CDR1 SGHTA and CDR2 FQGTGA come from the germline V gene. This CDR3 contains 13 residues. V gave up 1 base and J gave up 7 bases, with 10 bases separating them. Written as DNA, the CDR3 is TGTGCCAGCAGCTTAAGGGGGGTCAGGACCCAGTACTTC. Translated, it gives CASSLRGVRTQYF.

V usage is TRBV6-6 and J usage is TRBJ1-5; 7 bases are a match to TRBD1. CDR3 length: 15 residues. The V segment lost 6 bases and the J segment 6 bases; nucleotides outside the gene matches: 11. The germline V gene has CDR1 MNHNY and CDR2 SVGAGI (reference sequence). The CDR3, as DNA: TGTGCCAGCAGACCGAGACAGGGCTCGGGTCAGCCCCAGCATTTT. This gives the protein CASRPRQGSGQPQHF.

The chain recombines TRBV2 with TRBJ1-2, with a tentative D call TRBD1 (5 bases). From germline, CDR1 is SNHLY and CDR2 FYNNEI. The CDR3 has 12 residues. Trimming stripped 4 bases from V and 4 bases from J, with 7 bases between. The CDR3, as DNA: TGTGCCAGCAGTGGACAGACCTATGGCTACACCTTC. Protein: CASSGQTYGYTF.

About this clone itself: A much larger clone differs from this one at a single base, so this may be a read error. The CDR3 reads CASSTTGNYGYTF. Written as DNA, the CDR3 is TGCGCCAGCAGCACGACAGGGAACTATGGCTACACCTTC. The gene calls are TRBV5-1 and TRBJ1-2; TRBD1 matches at 7 bases. CDR1 and CDR2 from the germline V gene are SGHRS and YFSETQ. Germline trimming cut 4 bases from V and 2 bases from J; bases unmatched to any gene: 2. CDR3 length: 13 residues. The whole variable domain, remainder taken from reference TRBV5-1 and TRBJ1-2, is KAGVTQTPRYLIKTRGQQVTLSCSPISGHRSVSWYQQTPGQGLQFLFEYFSETQRNKGNFPGRFSGRQFSNSRSEMNVSTLELGDSALYLCASSTTGNYGYTFGSGTRLTVV.

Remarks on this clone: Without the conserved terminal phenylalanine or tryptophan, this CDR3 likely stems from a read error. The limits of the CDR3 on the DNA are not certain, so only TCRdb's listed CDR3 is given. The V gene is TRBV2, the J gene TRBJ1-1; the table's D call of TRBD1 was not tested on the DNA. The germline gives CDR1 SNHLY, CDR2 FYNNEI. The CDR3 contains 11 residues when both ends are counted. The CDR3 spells CASSEGTGPPL.

The CDR3 protein is CASNRQTSTDTQYF. CDR3 in DNA: TGCGCCAGCAACCGACAGACTAGCACAGATACGCAGTATTTT. This sequence joins TRBV5-1 and TRBJ2-3, with D maybe TRBD1 (5 bases). Germline CDR1 and CDR2: SGHRS and YFSETQ. Deletions cut 6 bases from V and 0 bases from J, with 11 bases between. The CDR3 runs to 14 residues.

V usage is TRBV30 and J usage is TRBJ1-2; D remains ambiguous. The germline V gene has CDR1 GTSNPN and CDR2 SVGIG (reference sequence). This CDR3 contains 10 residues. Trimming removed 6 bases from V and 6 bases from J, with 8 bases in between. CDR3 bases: TGTGCCTGCCACCGGGATGGCTACACCTTC. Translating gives CACHRDGYTF.